The 12 T cell receptor beta chains given below trace back to one sample, sequenced in a study of T cells in Graves' hyperthyroidism and ophthalmopathy. Using RNA transcripts as the source, TCR beta CDR3 regions were amplified. In the first-round RT-PCR of the TCR CDR3, the HTBI primer set was used. Via MiXCR, TCRdb re-called the multiplex PCR reads, giving one row per CDR3 protein. This table holds about 560,000 distinct CDR3 sequences, approximately 16% found once. The source material was blood. The source of these receptors is a woman aged 18 to 35 with Graves' hyperthyroidism.

This clonotype was detected only a few times. The genes are TRBV20-1 and TRBJ2-5, with D possibly being TRBD2 (7 bases). The CDR3 runs to 15 residues. The germline CDR1 and CDR2 sequences are DFQATT and SNEGSKA (reference sequence). With 1 base removed from V and 2 bases from J, the gap between germline ends came to 14 bases. The CDR3 DNA reads TGCAGTGCTAGAGTAGGGGGGGGGTTACAAGAGACCCAGTACTTC. Its translation: CSARVGGGLQETQYF.

This clonotype was picked up a small number of times. The chain recombines TRBV19 with TRBJ2-5; D uncertain. The V gene's germline CDR1 is LNHDA and CDR2 SQIVND (reference sequence). V lost 7 bases to trimming and J lost 3 bases, with 12 bases between them. The CDR3 contains 13 residues. As DNA, the CDR3 is TGTGCCAGTACTTCTGCCGACAAAGAGACCCAGTACTTC. The encoded protein is CASTSADKETQYF.

This clonotype has ten or more counts. V gene TRBV6-1 combines with J gene TRBJ2-7; 9 bases map to TRBD1. Germline V CDR1 and CDR2: MNHNS, SASEGT. The CDR3 is made up of 17 amino acids. The ends lost 5 bases at V and 2 bases at J; junction bases unmatched: 13. CDR3 nucleotide sequence: TGTGCCAGCAGTTTGGGATCCCCGGGACAGGGACCCTACGAGCAGTACTTC. This encodes CASSLGSPGQGPYEQYF.

The sample holds a few counts of this clonotype. The chain carries TRBV12-3 or TRBV12-4 and TRBJ2-1; 11 positions agree with TRBD2. There are 15 residues in the CDR3. V was pared by 7 bases and J by 2 bases, with 4 bases of the junction left unmatched. The CDR3 reads CASTPTSGAYNEQFF. The CDR3 bases are TGTGCCAGCACTCCGACTAGCGGGGCCTACAATGAGCAGTTCTTC.

As for this clonotype: Its ends do not fully match the called genes, so a read error is possible. The J gene is TRBJ2-2, the V gene TRBV20-1; D perhaps matches TRBD2 (6 bases). The CDR3 is 13 residues long. The germline gives CDR1 DFQATT, CDR2 SNEGSKA (reference sequence). CDR3 region: CSAVRPNTGGLFF. The CDR3 DNA follows: TGCAGTGCTGTCAGACCGAACACCGGGGGGCTGTTTTTT.

Ten or more counts support this clonotype. V gene TRBV18 combines with J gene TRBJ1-4; no clear D. CDR1 is KGHSH, CDR2 LQKENI, per germline. CDR3 length: 15 residues. Trimming pared 2 bases from V and 3 bases from J, leaving 10 bases between. The CDR3 is CASSPNAESNEKLFF. The CDR3 coding sequence is TGTGCCAGCTCACCAAACGCAGAGTCTAATGAAAAACTGTTTTTT.

As to this clonotype: Being one base from a much bigger clone, this may be a read error. V usage is TRBV10-3 and J usage is TRBJ2-1; 7 bases match TRBD2. Germline V lookup: CDR1 ENHRY, CDR2 SYGVKD. The CDR3 sequence is 15 residues long. The CDR3 here is CAIRLSGGGGNEQLF. The CDR3 bases are TGTGCCATCAGGCTATCTGGTGGGGGAGGGAATGAGCAGCTCTTC.

The sample holds many counts of this clonotype. Mismatch with germline at one junction end may stem from a read error. The chain links TRBV5-1 to TRBJ2-1, with 10 bases that match TRBD2. The germline V gene has CDR1 SGHRS and CDR2 YFSETQ. This CDR3 has 12 residues. CDR3 protein: CASSLAGGEQFF. The CDR3 DNA sequence: TGTGCCAGCAGCTTAGCGGGAGGTGAGCAGTTCTTC.

There are a few counts of this clonotype. This rearrangement joins TRBV6-5 to TRBJ2-7; 7 nucleotides match TRBD1. Germline assignment: CDR1 MNHEY and CDR2 SVGAGI. The CDR3 is made up of 16 amino acids. The V and J ends lost 1 base and 3 bases, in that order; junction bases with no gene match: 9. The CDR3 sequence is CASSYLTTGTVYEQYF. In DNA form, the CDR3 reads TGTGCCAGCAGTTACTTGACAACCGGGACAGTCTACGAGCAGTACTTC.

The chain uses TRBV11-2 and TRBJ2-5; 7 bases are a match to TRBD1. The ends lost 6 bases at V and 6 bases at J; junction bases unmatched: 7. The germline gives CDR1 SGHAT, CDR2 FQNNGV. The CDR3 contains 13 residues. The CDR3 DNA follows: TGTGCCAGCAGTTTGGGACAGCTCAAGACCCAGTACTTC. Its translation: CASSLGQLKTQYF.

This clonotype was seen only a few times. This sequence joins TRBV6-6 and TRBJ2-4, with a possible D match to TRBD2 (5 bases). Germline V CDR1 and CDR2: MNHNY, SVGAGI (reference sequence). The ends were cut back, 0 bases at V and 1 base at J, with 19 bases in the middle. There are 19 residues in the CDR3. CDR3 sequence (DNA): TGTGCCAGCAGTTACTCACGGGGTTTGGGGATGAGTGCCAAAAACATTCAGTACTTC. As protein: CASSYSRGLGMSAKNIQYF.

This clonotype was seen just once. The chain recombines TRBV7-2 with TRBJ2-3; 13 nucleotides align to TRBD2. This CDR3 has 17 amino acids. V shed 2 bases and J 6 bases; nucleotides not matched to a gene: 8. Germline V gene lookup returns CDR1 SGHTA and CDR2 FQGNSA. CDR3 in DNA: TGTGCCAGCAGCTTACTACTAGCGGGAGGGCCATCGGATACGCAGTATTTT. Translation gives CASSLLLAGGPSDTQYF.